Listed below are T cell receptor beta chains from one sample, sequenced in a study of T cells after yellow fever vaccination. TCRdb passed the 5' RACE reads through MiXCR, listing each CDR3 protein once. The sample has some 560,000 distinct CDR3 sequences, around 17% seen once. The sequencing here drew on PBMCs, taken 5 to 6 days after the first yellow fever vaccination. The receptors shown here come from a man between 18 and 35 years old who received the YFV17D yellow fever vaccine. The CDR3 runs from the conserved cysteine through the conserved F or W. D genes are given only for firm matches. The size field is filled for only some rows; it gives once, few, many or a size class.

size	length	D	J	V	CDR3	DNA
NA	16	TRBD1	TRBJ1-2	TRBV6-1	CASSGGGQSGHYGYTF	TGTGCCAGCAGTGGTGGGGGACAGAGCGGGCACTATGGCTACACCTTC
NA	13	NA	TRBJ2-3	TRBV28	CASTAPLPDTQYF	TGTGCCAGCACCGCGCCCCTTCCAGATACGCAGTATTTT
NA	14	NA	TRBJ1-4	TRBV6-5	CASSYGGPNEKLFF	TGTGCCAGCAGTTACGGGGGCCCGAATGAAAAACTGTTTTTT
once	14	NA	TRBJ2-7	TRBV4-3	CASSQGGFVGEQYF	TGCGCCAGCAGCCAAGGGGGGTTCGTGGGGGAGCAGTACTTC
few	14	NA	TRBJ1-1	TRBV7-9	CASSLMIGGSEAFF	TGTGCCAGCAGCTTAATGATCGGGGGCAGTGAGGCTTTCTTT
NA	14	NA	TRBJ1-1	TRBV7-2	CASSLSGRITEAFF	TGTGCCAGCAGCTTGTCGGGACGGATCACTGAAGCTTTCTTT
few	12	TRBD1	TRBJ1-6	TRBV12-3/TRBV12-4	CAAGTGHSPLHF	TGTGCCGCGGGGACAGGGCATTCACCCCTCCACTTT
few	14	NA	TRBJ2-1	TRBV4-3	CASSQDRGKNEQFF	TGCGCCAGCAGCCAAGATCGGGGGAAGAATGAGCAGTTCTTC
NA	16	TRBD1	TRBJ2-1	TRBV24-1	CATSGPRDRAYNEQFF	TGTGCCACCAGTGGTCCGCGGGACAGGGCCTACAATGAGCAGTTCTTC
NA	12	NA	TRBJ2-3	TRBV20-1	CSARGLGDTQYF	TGCAGTGCTAGGGGGCTGGGGGATACGCAGTATTTT
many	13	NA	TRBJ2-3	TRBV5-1	CASSLDGTDTQYF	TGTGCCAGCAGCTTAGATGGGACAGATACGCAGTATTTT
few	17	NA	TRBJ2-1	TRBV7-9	CASSLGSVVRLYNEQFF	TGTGCCAGCAGCTTAGGATCTGTGGTGAGGCTATACAATGAGCAGTTCTTC
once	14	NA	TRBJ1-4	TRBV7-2	CASTRGATNEKLFF	TGTGCCAGCACCCGGGGGGCAACTAATGAAAAACTGTTTTTT
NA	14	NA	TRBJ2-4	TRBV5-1	CASSLREDKNIQYF	TGCGCCAGCAGCTTGAGGGAGGACAAAAACATTCAGTACTTC
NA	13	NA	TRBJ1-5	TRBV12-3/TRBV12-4	CASSLGQRQPQHF	TGTGCCAGCAGTTTGGGGCAGCGTCAGCCCCAGCATTTT
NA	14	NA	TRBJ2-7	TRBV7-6	CASSLWQGSHEQYF	TGTGCCAGCAGCTTGTGGCAGGGGAGCCACGAGCAGTACTTC
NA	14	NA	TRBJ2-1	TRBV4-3	CASSQVSSDNEQFF	TGCGCCAGCAGCCAAGTCAGCAGCGACAATGAGCAGTTCTTC
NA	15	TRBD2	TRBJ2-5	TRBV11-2	CASSPEGGAGETQYF	TGTGCCAGCAGCCCCGAGGGAGGGGCTGGAGAGACCCAGTACTTC
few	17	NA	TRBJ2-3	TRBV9	CASSSPRTETSTDTQYF	TGTGCCAGCAGCTCCCCGCGGACGGAGACTAGCACAGATACGCAGTATTTT
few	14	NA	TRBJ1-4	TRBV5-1	CASSPQAEDEKLFF	TGCGCCAGCAGCCCGCAGGCCGAGGACGAAAAACTGTTTTTT
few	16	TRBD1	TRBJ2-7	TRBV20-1	CSAFLPGTGGFYEQYF	TGCAGTGCTTTCCTACCTGGGACAGGGGGGTTCTACGAGCAGTACTTC
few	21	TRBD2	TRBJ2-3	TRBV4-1	CASSQVGTSGGTPLYTDTQYF	TGCGCCAGCAGCCAAGTAGGGACTAGCGGGGGGACCCCACTCTACACAGATACGCAGTATTTT
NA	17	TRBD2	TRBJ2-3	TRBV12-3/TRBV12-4	CASSSPGLAGGPDTQYF	TGTGCCAGCAGTAGCCCTGGACTAGCGGGGGGTCCAGATACGCAGTATTTT
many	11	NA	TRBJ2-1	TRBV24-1	CATSDFGEQFF	TGTGCCACCAGTGATTTTGGTGAGCAGTTCTTC
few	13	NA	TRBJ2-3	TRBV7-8	CASSQDRAVTQYF	TGTGCCAGCAGCCAGGACCGAGCCGTTACGCAGTATTTT
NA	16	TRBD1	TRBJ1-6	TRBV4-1	CASSQDGTAKYSPLHF	TGCGCCAGCAGCCAAGATGGGACAGCTAAATATTCACCCCTCCACTTT
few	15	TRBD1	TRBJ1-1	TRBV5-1	CASRGGGGMNTEAFF	TGCGCCAGCAGAGGTGGAGGGGGCATGAACACTGAAGCTTTCTTT
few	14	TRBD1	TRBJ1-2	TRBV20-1	CVTPSDRNNYGYTF	TGCGTTACTCCCTCGGACAGGAATAACTATGGCTACACCTTC
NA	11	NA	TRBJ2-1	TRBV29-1	CSVGTDNEQFF	TGCAGCGTTGGGACAGACAATGAGCAGTTCTTC
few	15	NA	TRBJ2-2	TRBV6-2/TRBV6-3	CASSQTPANTGELFF	TGTGCCAGCAGCCAGACACCCGCGAACACCGGGGAGCTGTTTTTT
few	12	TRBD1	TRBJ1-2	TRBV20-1	CSATGGTGGYTF	TGCAGTGCTACAGGGGGCACCGGGGGCTACACCTTC
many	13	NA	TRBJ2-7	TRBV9	CASSAGSGDEQYF	TGTGCCAGCAGTGCGGGCAGTGGGGACGAGCAGTACTTC
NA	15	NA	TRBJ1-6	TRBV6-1	CASSATTAAHSPLHF	TGTGCCAGCAGTGCGACGACAGCAGCTCATTCACCCCTCCACTTT
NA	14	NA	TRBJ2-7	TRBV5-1	CASSLELQTTKQYF	TGCGCCAGCAGCTTGGAATTGCAGACTACGAAGCAGTACTTC